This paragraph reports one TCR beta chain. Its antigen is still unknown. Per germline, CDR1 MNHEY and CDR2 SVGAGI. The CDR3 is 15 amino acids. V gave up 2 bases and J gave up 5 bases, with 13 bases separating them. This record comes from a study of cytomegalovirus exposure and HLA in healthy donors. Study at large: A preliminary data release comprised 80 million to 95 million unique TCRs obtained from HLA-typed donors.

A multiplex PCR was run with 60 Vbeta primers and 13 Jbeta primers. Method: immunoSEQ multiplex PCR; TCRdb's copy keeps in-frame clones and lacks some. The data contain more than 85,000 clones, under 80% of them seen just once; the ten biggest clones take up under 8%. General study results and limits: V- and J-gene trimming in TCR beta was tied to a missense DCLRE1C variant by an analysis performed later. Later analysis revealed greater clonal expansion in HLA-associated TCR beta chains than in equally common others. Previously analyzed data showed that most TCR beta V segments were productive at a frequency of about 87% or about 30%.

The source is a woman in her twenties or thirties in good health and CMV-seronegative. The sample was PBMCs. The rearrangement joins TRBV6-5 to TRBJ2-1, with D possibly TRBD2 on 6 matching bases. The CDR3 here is CASSYPGTGHNEQFF. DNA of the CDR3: TGTGCCAGCAGTTACCCCGGGACTGGGCACAATGAGCAGTTCTTC.